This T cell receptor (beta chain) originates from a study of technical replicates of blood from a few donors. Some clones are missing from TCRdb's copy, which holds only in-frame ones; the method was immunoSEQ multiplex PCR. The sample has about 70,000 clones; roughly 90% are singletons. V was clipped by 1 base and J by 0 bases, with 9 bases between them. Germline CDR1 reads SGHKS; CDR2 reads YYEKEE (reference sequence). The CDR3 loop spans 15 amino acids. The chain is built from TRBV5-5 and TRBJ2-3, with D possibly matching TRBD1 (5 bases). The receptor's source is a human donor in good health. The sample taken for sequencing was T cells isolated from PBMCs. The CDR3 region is CASSLRGKSTDTQYF. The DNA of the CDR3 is TGTGCCAGCAGCTTGAGGGGAAAAAGCACAGATACGCAGTATTTT.